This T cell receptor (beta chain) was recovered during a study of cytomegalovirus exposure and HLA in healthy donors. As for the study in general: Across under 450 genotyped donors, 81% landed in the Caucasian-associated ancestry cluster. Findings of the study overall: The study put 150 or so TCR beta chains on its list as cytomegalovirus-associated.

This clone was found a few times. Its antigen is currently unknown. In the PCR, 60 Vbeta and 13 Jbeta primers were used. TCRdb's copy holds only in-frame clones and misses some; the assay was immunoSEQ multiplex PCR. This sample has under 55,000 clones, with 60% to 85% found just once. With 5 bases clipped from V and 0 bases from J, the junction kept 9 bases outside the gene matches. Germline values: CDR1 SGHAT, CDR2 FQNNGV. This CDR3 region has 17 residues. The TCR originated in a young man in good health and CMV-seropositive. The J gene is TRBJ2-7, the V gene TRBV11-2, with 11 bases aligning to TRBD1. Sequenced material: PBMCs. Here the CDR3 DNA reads TGTGCCAGCAGCCCCGGGACAGGGGGTATGAGCTCCTACGAGCAGTACTTC. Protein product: CASSPGTGGMSSYEQYF.